The 16 T cell receptor beta chains reported below all come from one sample, sequenced in a study of CD8+ T cells in alopecia areata. Following extraction, RNA underwent reverse transcription to cDNA, which served as the sequencing template. Sequenced by immunoSEQ multiplex PCR; TCRdb stores in-frame clones only, minus some. The data contain 120,000 or so clones, around 50% of them singletons. The sample consisted of NKG2D-low CD8+ T cells sorted from blood. The receptors originated from a human donor with alopecia areata.

This clone was counted between two and nine times. The chain has TRBV28 and TRBJ2-5; D unresolved. Trimming took 10 bases from V and 4 from J, leaving 10 bases between them. CDR1 and CDR2 from the germline V gene are MDHEN and SYDVKM. The CDR3 extends over 11 amino acids. In DNA form, the CDR3 reads TGTGCCACCGGTCTATCAGAGACCCAGTACTTC. Translating it yields CATGLSETQYF.

The chain couples TRBV29-1 to TRBJ2-1; 8 bases line up with TRBD2. This CDR3 has 14 residues. CDR1 SQVTM and CDR2 ANQGSEA come from the germline V gene. After removal of 4 bases from V and 7 bases from J, the junction contained 9 bases not matched to a gene. CDR3 amino acids: CSVVRAGEGNEQFF. DNA for the CDR3: TGCAGCGTTGTTAGAGCGGGAGAGGGAAATGAGCAGTTCTTC.

The chain joins TRBV29-1 to TRBJ2-1; D call uncertain. V dropped 3 bases and J dropped 4 bases, with 7 bases sitting between them. This CDR3 has 12 residues. Germline V gene lookup returns CDR1 SQVTM and CDR2 ANQGSEA. CDR3 amino acids: CSVETRYNEQFF. In DNA, the CDR3 is TGCAGCGTTGAGACCCGGTACAATGAGCAGTTCTTC.

In this sample, this clone turned up a few times. The chain links TRBV5-6 to TRBJ2-1; possibly TRBD2 for D (5 bases). Deletions cut 4 bases from V and 6 bases from J, with 14 bases between. The CDR3 consists of 14 residues. From germline, CDR1 is SGHDT and CDR2 YYEEEE. The CDR3 sequence: CASSTGLGPNEQFF. CDR3 nucleotides: TGTGCCAGCAGCACTGGACTCGGCCCCAATGAGCAGTTCTTC.

J is TRBJ2-5 and V is TRBV5-1, with D hard to call. The germline V gene encodes CDR1 SGHRS and CDR2 YFSETQ. V was cut by 4 bases and J by 5 bases, with 24 bases left in between. The CDR3 loop spans 17 amino acids. The CDR3 loop is CASSPEDGRAPAETQYF. DNA of the CDR3: TGCGCCAGCAGCCCCGAAGACGGACGAGCTCCGGCGGAGACCCAGTACTTC.

The chain employs TRBV30 and TRBJ2-1; the match to TRBD2 covers 10 bases. CDR3 length equals 13 residues. J lost 7 bases, V lost 4 bases, and 4 bases had no gene match. The germline V gene encodes CDR1 GTSNPN and CDR2 SVGIG (reference sequence). The CDR3 nucleotides read TGTGCCTGGACTAGCGGGAGTTGGAATGAGCAGTTCTTC. This gives the protein CAWTSGSWNEQFF.

J is TRBJ2-1 and V is TRBV29-1; 14 bases match TRBD2. This CDR3 spans 14 amino acids. Germline CDR1 is SQVTM and CDR2 is ANQGSEA. Trimming took 4 bases from V and 8 from J; bases not matched to a gene: 4. CDR3 DNA sequence: TGCAGCGTTGGGACTAGCGGGAGGCTTGATGAGCAGTTCTTC. The encoded protein is CSVGTSGRLDEQFF.

This clone has a single count. The gene calls are TRBV4-2 and TRBJ2-5, with TRBD1 matching over 8 bases. The germline gives CDR1 LGHNA, CDR2 YNFKEQ. This CDR3 spans 15 amino acids. V shed 3 bases and J 4 bases; nucleotides not matched to a gene: 7. This CDR3 is CASSHFTGGSETQYF. The CDR3 nucleotides are TGTGCCAGCAGCCATTTCACAGGGGGATCAGAGACCCAGTACTTC.

V gene TRBV30 combines with J gene TRBJ2-2; D remains unclear. Trimming took off 2 bases at V and 9 bases at J, with 13 bases between the two ends. From germline, CDR1 is GTSNPN and CDR2 SVGIG (reference sequence). The CDR3 contains 13 residues. The CDR3: CAWSITAPRELFF. DNA of the CDR3: TGTGCCTGGAGTATCACCGCTCCCCGGGAGCTGTTTTTT.

The chain carries TRBV13 and TRBJ1-1, with D maybe TRBD1 (5 bases). CDR3 length: 11 amino acids. Trimming removed 5 bases from V and 5 bases from J, with 6 bases in between. Germline lookup yields CDR1 PRHDT and CDR2 FYEKMQ (reference sequence). The CDR3 DNA sequence: TGTGCCAGCAGCAAGGGGACTGAAGCTTTCTTT. Translating gives CASSKGTEAFF.

The chain combines TRBV29-1 with TRBJ2-6; D is undetermined. V was pared by 2 bases and J by 1 base, with 6 bases between. The germline gives CDR1 SQVTM, CDR2 ANQGSEA. The CDR3 contains 14 residues. CDR3 residues: CSVELESGANVLTF. Written as DNA, the CDR3 is TGCAGCGTTGAACTGGAGTCTGGGGCCAACGTCCTGACTTTC.

J is TRBJ2-1 and V is TRBV27, with no clear D. CDR3 length: 14 amino acids. Per germline, CDR1 MNHEY and CDR2 SMNVEV (reference sequence). V shed 7 bases and J shed 9 bases, with 19 bases lying between them. The chain's CDR3 is CASKVTPQGSEQFF. For the CDR3, the DNA is TGTGCCAGCAAGGTCACCCCCCAAGGAAGTGAGCAGTTCTTC.

This clone was counted only a few times. The genes are TRBV7-9 and TRBJ2-5; D might be TRBD1 (6 bases). The CDR3 consists of 13 residues. CDR1 SEHNR and CDR2 FQNEAQ come from the germline V gene (reference sequence). With 1 base removed from V and 8 bases from J, the gap between germline ends came to 11 bases. The CDR3 protein is CASSLEDSTTQYF. Written as DNA, the CDR3 is TGTGCCAGCAGCTTAGAGGACAGCACAACCCAGTACTTC.

CDR3 region: CSVGGADNYGYTF. As DNA, the CDR3 is TGCAGCGTTGGGGGCGCGGACAACTATGGCTACACCTTC. This sequence joins TRBV29-1 and TRBJ1-2, with D tentatively TRBD1 (5 bases). The germline V gene encodes CDR1 SQVTM and CDR2 ANQGSEA. This CDR3 has 13 amino acids. The V gene lost 4 bases and the J gene lost 2 bases, with 11 bases spanning the gap. Looking up the rest from reference TRBV29-1 and TRBJ1-2 gives the full variable domain: SAVISQKPSRDICQRGTSLTIQCQVDSQVTMMFWYRQQPGQSLTLIATANQGSEATYESGFVIDKFPISRPNLTFSTLTVSNMSPEDSSIYLCSVGGADNYGYTFGSGTRLTVV.

This clone was detected only a few times. The rearrangement links TRBV15 to TRBJ2-7; D is uncertain. CDR1 and CDR2 (germline): LNHNV, YYDKDF (reference sequence). The CDR3 consists of 11 residues. Trimming pared 5 bases from V and 1 base from J, leaving 3 bases between. The CDR3 loop reads CATSGSYEQYF. CDR3 sequence (DNA): TGTGCCACCAGCGGATCCTACGAGCAGTACTTC.

This clone was counted a few times. This chain's CDR3 is CASSRYILENSNQPQHF. CDR3 nucleotide sequence: TGCGCCAGCAGTCGTTACATTTTAGAAAATAGCAATCAGCCCCAGCATTTT. V usage is TRBV23-1 and J usage is TRBJ1-5; D not certain. TRBV23-1 is designated an ORF whose function remains uncertain. This CDR3 has 17 residues. Trimming removed 4 bases at V and 0 bases at J, with 16 bases between.